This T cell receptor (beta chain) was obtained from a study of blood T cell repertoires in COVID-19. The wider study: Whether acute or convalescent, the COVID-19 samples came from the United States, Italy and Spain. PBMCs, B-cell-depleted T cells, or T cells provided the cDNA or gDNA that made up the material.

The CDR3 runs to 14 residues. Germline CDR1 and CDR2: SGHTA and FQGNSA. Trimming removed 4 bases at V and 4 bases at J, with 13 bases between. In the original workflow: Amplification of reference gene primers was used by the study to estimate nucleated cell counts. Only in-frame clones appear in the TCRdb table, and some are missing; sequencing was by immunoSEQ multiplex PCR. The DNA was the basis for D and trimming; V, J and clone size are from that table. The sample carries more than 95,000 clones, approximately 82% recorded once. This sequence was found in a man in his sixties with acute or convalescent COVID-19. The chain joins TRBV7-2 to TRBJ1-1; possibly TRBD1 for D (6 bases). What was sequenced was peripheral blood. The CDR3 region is CASSSLGGVTEAFF. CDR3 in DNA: TGTGCCAGCAGCTCCTTAGGGGGAGTCACTGAAGCTTTCTTT. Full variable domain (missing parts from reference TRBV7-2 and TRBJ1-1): GAGVSQSPSNKVTEKGKDVELRCDPISGHTALYWYRQSLGQGLEFLIYFQGNSAPDKSGLPSDRFSAERTGGSVSTLTIQRTQQEDSAVYLCASSSLGGVTEAFFGQGTRLTVV.